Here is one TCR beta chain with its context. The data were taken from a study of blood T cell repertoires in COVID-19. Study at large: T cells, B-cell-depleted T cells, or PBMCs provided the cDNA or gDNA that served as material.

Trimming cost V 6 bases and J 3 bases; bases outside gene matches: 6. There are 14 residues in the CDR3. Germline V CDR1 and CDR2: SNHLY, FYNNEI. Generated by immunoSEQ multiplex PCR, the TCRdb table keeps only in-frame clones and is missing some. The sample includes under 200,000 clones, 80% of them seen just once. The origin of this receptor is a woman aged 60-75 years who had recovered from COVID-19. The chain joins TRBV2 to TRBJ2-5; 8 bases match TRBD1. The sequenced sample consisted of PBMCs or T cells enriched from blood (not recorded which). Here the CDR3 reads CASRVTGGEETQYF. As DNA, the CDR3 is TGTGCCAGCAGGGTAACAGGGGGAGAAGAGACCCAGTACTTC.